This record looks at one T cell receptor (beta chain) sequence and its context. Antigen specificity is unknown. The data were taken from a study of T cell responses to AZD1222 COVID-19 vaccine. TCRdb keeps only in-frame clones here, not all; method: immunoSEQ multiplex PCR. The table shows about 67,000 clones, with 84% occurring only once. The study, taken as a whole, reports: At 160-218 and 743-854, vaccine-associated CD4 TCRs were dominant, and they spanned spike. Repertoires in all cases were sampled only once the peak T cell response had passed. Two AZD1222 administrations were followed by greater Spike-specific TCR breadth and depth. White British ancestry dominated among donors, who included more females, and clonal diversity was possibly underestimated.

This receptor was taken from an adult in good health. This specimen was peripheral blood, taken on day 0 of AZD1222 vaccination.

CDR3 sequence (DNA): TGTGCCAGCAGCTTAAAAGGAATCGGGGAGACCCAGTACTTC. Encoded protein: CASSLKGIGETQYF. The gene calls are TRBV11-3 and TRBJ2-5; D is unresolved. The germline V and J ends were trimmed by 2 bases and 5 bases, with 12 bases remaining between them. This CDR3 is 14 amino acids long. Germline loops: CDR1 SGHNT, CDR2 YENEEA.